Sequencing of this T cell receptor (beta chain) was carried out in a study of T cell responses to AZD1222 COVID-19 vaccine. Data came from immunoSEQ multiplex PCR; TCRdb stores just in-frame clones and leaves some out. Found here are about 110,000 clones, roughly nine tenths of them singletons; the top ten hold around 7%. Trimming cost V 8 bases and J 4 bases, with 17 bases left between them. Germline assignment: CDR1 MNHEY and CDR2 SVGAGI. The CDR3 has 14 amino acids. The chain employs TRBV6-5 and TRBJ1-2; D call uncertain. The sample consisted of peripheral blood, taken on day 0 of AZD1222 vaccination. The TCR comes from an adult in good health. CDR3 protein: CASPRPGPSYGYTF. CDR3 coding DNA: TGTGCCAGCCCTCGACCCGGGCCGAGCTATGGCTACACCTTC.